This T cell receptor (beta chain) appears in the sequencing data of a study of blood T cell repertoires in COVID-19. At the level of the study: T cells, B-cell-depleted T cells, or PBMCs provided the cDNA or gDNA that served as material.

Trimming cost V 6 bases and J 2 bases, with 11 bases left between them. The CDR3 spans 13 residues. Germline assignment: CDR1 MNHEY and CDR2 SVGEGT. Study processing details: Reference gene primer amplification gave estimated nucleated cell counts. Data came from immunoSEQ multiplex PCR; TCRdb stores just in-frame clones and leaves some out. V, J and clone size were drawn from that table, and D and trimming were deduced from the DNA. The sample lists 110,000 to 150,000 clones, around 91% occurring once. The specimen sequenced was peripheral blood. This clonotype originated in a woman aged 55 to 70 with active COVID-19. The chain couples TRBV6-2 or TRBV6-3 to TRBJ2-7; D ambiguous. The CDR3 protein is CASSLYLAYEQYF. DNA for the CDR3: TGTGCCAGCAGCCTATATCTAGCCTACGAGCAGTACTTC.